These T cell receptor beta chains were read from a single sample in a study of T cells in Graves' hyperthyroidism and ophthalmopathy. TCRdb re-derived calls from the multiplex PCR reads in MiXCR, one entry per CDR3 protein. The repertoire holds about 380,000 distinct CDR3 sequences, over 11% seen once, with roughly 11% in the top ten. The sequenced sample was blood. These receptors came from a woman aged 55-75 years with Graves' hyperthyroidism. Each CDR3 is given with its conserved first and last residue. D genes are given only for firm matches. Clone size is not always given. Where it is, it says once, few, many or a class for expanded clones.

- TRBJ1-1 TRBV7-8 few CASSFGRIQTEAFF TGTGCCAGCAGCTTTGGACGTATTCAGACTGAAGCTTTCTTT
TRBD1 TRBJ2-7 TRBV6-6 few CASSYGDRALEQYF TGTGCCAGCAGTTACGGAGACAGGGCCTTAGAGCAGTACTTC
TRBD1 TRBJ2-5 TRBV7-9 many CASSLEGQLLRETQYF TGTGCCAGCAGCTTAGAGGGACAGCTCTTAAGGGAGACCCAGTACTTC
TRBD2 TRBJ2-7 TRBV4-2 - CASSQVGTSGYEQYF TGTGCCAGCAGCCAAGTCGGGACTAGCGGTTACGAGCAGTACTTC
- TRBJ2-5 TRBV12-3/TRBV12-4 - CASSPTAYQETQYF TGTGCCAGCAGTCCCACTGCGTACCAAGAGACCCAGTACTTC
- TRBJ2-5 TRBV20-1 many CSARADVHQETQYF TGCAGTGCTAGGGCGGACGTCCACCAAGAGACCCAGTACTTC
TRBD2 TRBJ2-1 TRBV28 many CASSFLLGRDNEQFF TGTGCCAGCAGTTTCCTCCTCGGGAGGGACAATGAGCAGTTCTTC
- TRBJ2-3 TRBV5-5 - CASGRGSGPTDTQYF TGTGCCAGCGGCCGGGGTAGCGGTCCCACAGATACGCAGTATTTT
TRBD2 TRBJ2-3 TRBV4-2 few CASRQRDPQYF TGTGCCAGCAGACAGCGGGATCCGCAGTATTTT
- TRBJ1-4 TRBV6-1 - CASRGSTNEKLFF TGTGCCAGCAGGGGGAGTACTAATGAAAAACTGTTTTTT